This passage covers 25 T cell receptor beta chains from one sample sequenced in a study of blood T cell repertoires in COVID-19. Only in-frame clones appear in the TCRdb table, and some are missing; sequencing was by immunoSEQ multiplex PCR. Among some 50,000 clones listed, around 83% were seen once. Source material: peripheral blood. All receptors come from a man in his forties with active COVID-19.

The rearrangement links TRBV4-1 to TRBJ1-1; TRBD1 matches 9 bases. The V segment lost 2 bases and the J segment 5 bases; nucleotides outside the gene matches: 6. CDR1 and CDR2 (germline): MGHRA, YSYEKL. CDR3 length: 15 residues. CDR3 sequence reads: CASSQPTGGATEAFF. CDR3 coding DNA: TGCGCCAGCAGCCAACCAACAGGGGGCGCGACTGAAGCTTTCTTT.

V gene TRBV5-1 combines with J gene TRBJ2-3; 8 bases match TRBD2. Germline CDR1 reads SGHRS; CDR2 reads YFSETQ. The CDR3 sequence is 18 residues long. The trim removed 4 bases at V and 5 bases at J, leaving 18 bases unmatched. The CDR3 loop is CASSPLVVIAGLGDTQYF. The DNA for the CDR3 is TGCGCCAGCAGCCCGCTGGTCGTGATAGCGGGACTGGGAGATACGCAGTATTTT.

V gene TRBV11-3 combines with J gene TRBJ2-2; 9 bases align to TRBD1. The germline V gene encodes CDR1 SGHNT and CDR2 YENEEA. V shed 5 bases, J shed 6 bases, and the junction held 13 bases outside the gene matches. CDR3 length: 17 residues. The CDR3 sequence is CASSAIPGQGGAGELFF. The DNA of the CDR3 is TGTGCCAGCAGCGCCATCCCGGGACAGGGAGGGGCCGGGGAGCTGTTTTTT.

Only a few counts were recorded for this clone. This sequence joins TRBV9 and TRBJ1-3; tentative D call: TRBD1 (6 bases). The CDR3 runs 14 residues. The germline V gene encodes CDR1 SGDLS and CDR2 YYNGEE. Trimming cost V 0 bases and J 3 bases, with 7 bases left between them. The CDR3 spells CASSVAGVGNTIYF. The DNA of the CDR3 is TGTGCCAGCAGCGTAGCAGGGGTTGGAAACACCATATATTTT. The full variable domain, its missing parts supplied by reference TRBV9 and TRBJ1-3, is DSGVTQTPKHLITATGQRVTLRCSPRSGDLSVYWYQQSLDQGLQFLIQYYNGEERAKGNILERFSAQQFPDLHSELNLSSLELGDSALYFCASSVAGVGNTIYFGEGSWLTVV.

This sequence joins TRBV19 and TRBJ2-7, with TRBD1 matching over 9 bases. From germline, CDR1 is LNHDA and CDR2 SQIVND (reference sequence). The CDR3 is made up of 15 amino acids. Unmatched junction bases numbered 7, after V lost 5 bases and J lost 2 bases. CDR3 coding DNA: TGTGCCAGTAGTGTTCAGGACAGGGGCACCTACGAGCAGTACTTC. As protein: CASSVQDRGTYEQYF.

This clone has only a few counts. The CDR3 nucleotides read TGTGCCAGCTTCCCCCAGGACAGGGTCGAAAAACTGTTTTTT. This sequence encodes CASFPQDRVEKLFF. The chain combines TRBV28 with TRBJ1-4; 8 positions agree with TRBD1. V dropped 8 bases and J dropped 8; count of bases not matched to a gene: 10. Germline CDR1 and CDR2: MDHEN and SYDVKM. The CDR3 contains 14 residues. The full variable domain, in which reference TRBV28 and TRBJ1-4 provide the parts outside the CDR3, is DVKVTQSSRYLVKRTGEKVFLECVQDMDHENMFWYRQDPGLGLRLIYFSYDVKMKEKGDIPEGYSVSREKKERFSLILESASTNQTSMYLCASFPQDRVEKLFFGSGTQLSVL.

This sequence joins TRBV12-3 or TRBV12-4 and TRBJ1-1, with 7 bases fitting TRBD1. The CDR3 covers 12 residues. The V gene end was trimmed by 11 bases and the J gene end by 4 bases; junction bases not matched to a gene: 7. As DNA, the CDR3 is TGTGCCTGCACAGGGGAGATCACTGAAGCTTTCTTT. It translates to CACTGEITEAFF.

The rearrangement joins TRBV30 to TRBJ1-2; 9 nucleotides agree with TRBD1. From germline, CDR1 is GTSNPN and CDR2 SVGIG (reference sequence). The trim removed 7 bases at V and 6 bases at J, leaving 12 bases unmatched. The CDR3 is made up of 14 amino acids. The CDR3: CASTLERTGDGYTF. In DNA, the CDR3 is TGTGCCTCCACACTGGAGAGGACAGGGGATGGCTACACCTTC.

This chain uses TRBV24-1 with TRBJ2-3, with a tentative D call TRBD2 (6 bases). The germline gives CDR1 KGHDR, CDR2 SFDVKD. This CDR3 region has 16 residues. The V gene lost 9 bases and the J gene lost 2 bases, with 20 bases spanning the gap. Here the CDR3 DNA reads TGTGCCACCCGAGCGGGTGGACCCTATTACACAGATACGCAGTATTTT. Its translation: CATRAGGPYYTDTQYF.

This clone has just one count. This chain uses TRBV6-5 with TRBJ1-2; D remains ambiguous. Trimming removed 5 bases from V and 6 bases from J, with 10 bases in between. The germline gives CDR1 MNHEY, CDR2 SVGAGI. The CDR3 consists of 12 residues. The CDR3 sequence: CASSPSGDGYTF. DNA of the CDR3: TGTGCCAGCAGTCCGTCCGGGGATGGCTACACCTTC.

The chain couples TRBV7-9 to TRBJ2-2; 8 positions match TRBD1. V lost 5 bases to trimming and J lost 4 bases; unmatched junction nucleotides: 6. The CDR3 covers 15 residues. Germline CDR1 is SEHNR and CDR2 is FQNEAQ (reference sequence). The CDR3 nucleotides are TGTGCCAGCAGCACTAGACAGGGGAGCACCGGGGAGCTGTTTTTT. Its translation is CASSTRQGSTGELFF.

This chain joins TRBV4-2 and TRBJ1-6, with D possibly TRBD1 on 6 matching bases. Between the trimmed V and J ends, which lost 7 bases and 0 bases, there was a span of 28 bases. The CDR3 extends over 21 amino acids. CDR1 LGHNA and CDR2 YNFKEQ come from the germline V gene. CDR3 nucleotide sequence: TGTGCCAGCACCATAGTTCGGGGGGGCTTCTGTCAAAGCTCCTATAATTCACCCCTCCACTTT. Translation: CASTIVRGGFCQSSYNSPLHF.

The chain joins TRBV7-9 to TRBJ1-1; D unclear. V was cut by 6 bases and J by 7 bases, with 18 bases left in between. Germline CDR1 SEHNR, CDR2 FQNEAQ (reference sequence). The CDR3 spans 14 residues. Here the CDR3 reads CASRSAGGKSEAFF. The CDR3 DNA reads TGTGCCAGCAGATCCGCAGGAGGGAAGAGTGAAGCTTTCTTT. The variable domain in full, completed from reference TRBV7-9 and TRBJ1-1, reads DTGVSQNPRHKITKRGQNVTFRCDPISEHNRLYWYRQTLGQGPEFLTYFQNEAQLEKSRLLSDRFSAERPKGSFSTLEIQRTEQGDSAMYLCASRSAGGKSEAFFGQGTRLTVV.

This clone appeared once. V gene TRBV5-4 combines with J gene TRBJ2-2; 8 nucleotides align to TRBD1. Germline loops: CDR1 SGHNT, CDR2 YYREEE (reference sequence). This CDR3 is built from 13 residues. The ends lost 4 bases at V and 6 bases at J; junction bases unmatched: 2. CDR3 nucleotides: TGTGCCAGCAGCATACAGGGGGCCGGGGAGCTGTTTTTT. This sequence encodes CASSIQGAGELFF.

The chain couples TRBV2 to TRBJ1-5; D is perhaps TRBD1 (5 bases). Germline lookup yields CDR1 SNHLY and CDR2 FYNNEI. The V end lost 8 bases, the J end lost 0 bases, and 11 bases lay between the germline ends. The length of the CDR3 is 14 residues. CDR3 sequence: CASQGQYSNQPQHF. The CDR3, as DNA: TGTGCCAGCCAGGGTCAGTATAGCAATCAGCCCCAGCATTTT. Supplemented by reference TRBV2 and TRBJ1-5, the full variable domain reads EPEVTQTPSHQVTQMGQEVILRCVPISNHLYFYWYRQILGQKVEFLVSFYNNEISEKSEIFDDQFSVERPDGSNFTLKIRSTKLEDSAMYFCASQGQYSNQPQHFGDGTRLSIL.

The chain carries TRBV18 and TRBJ2-5; 8 bases are a match to TRBD2. J was trimmed by 5 bases and V by 3 bases; bases with no gene match: 17. CDR1 and CDR2 (germline): KGHSH, LQKENI. CDR3 length equals 18 residues. Here the CDR3 DNA reads TGTGCCAGCTCACCGTTATACCCCGGCGGGAGGAGGAGGGAGACCCAGTACTTC. Translation gives CASSPLYPGGRRRETQYF. The full variable domain, its missing parts supplied by reference TRBV18 and TRBJ2-5, is NAGVMQNPRHLVRRRGQEARLRCSPMKGHSHVYWYRQLPEEGLKFMVYLQKENIIDESGMPKERFSAEFPKEGPSILRIQQVVRGDSAAYFCASSPLYPGGRRRETQYFGPGTRLLVL.

This chain joins TRBV28 and TRBJ1-2; TRBD1 matches 7 bases. V was pared by 5 bases and J by 8 bases, with 8 bases of the junction left unmatched. CDR3 length: 13 residues. CDR1 MDHEN and CDR2 SYDVKM come from the germline V gene. CDR3 DNA sequence: TGTGCCAGCAGTCAAGACAGGGTCTACGGCTACACCTTC. Translation: CASSQDRVYGYTF.

V gene TRBV5-4 combines with J gene TRBJ2-2, with unresolved D. In germline, CDR1 is SGHNT, CDR2 YYREEE (reference sequence). The V end lost 0 bases, the J end lost 8 bases, and 8 bases lay between the germline ends. The CDR3 contains 13 residues. CDR3 nucleotide sequence: TGTGCCAGCAGCTTGGCGGTTGCTGGGGAGCTGTTTTTT. As protein: CASSLAVAGELFF.

The V gene is TRBV6-1, the J gene TRBJ2-1, with D maybe TRBD2 (5 bases). CDR1 is MNHNS and CDR2 is SASEGT in the germline V gene. The ends were cut back, 1 base at V and 8 bases at J, with 21 bases in the middle. The CDR3 spans 17 residues. CDR3 in DNA: TGTGCCAGCAGTGAAGAAAAGGCTAGCTCCTTTTACTATGAGCAGTTCTTC. It is translated as CASSEEKASSFYYEQFF.

The chain links TRBV29-1 to TRBJ2-1; D is uncertain. This CDR3 spans 12 amino acids. Germline V lookup: CDR1 SQVTM, CDR2 ANQGSEA. V dropped 0 bases and J dropped 7 bases, with 7 bases sitting between them. CDR3 residues: CSVEEQTNEQFF. CDR3 bases: TGCAGCGTTGAAGAACAGACAAATGAGCAGTTCTTC.

This chain links TRBV6-5 with TRBJ2-7; D may be TRBD2 (6 bases). The CDR3 spans 14 residues. Germline V gene lookup returns CDR1 MNHEY and CDR2 SVGAGI. V lost 7 bases, J lost 4 bases, and 17 bases lay in between. In DNA, the CDR3 is TGTGCCAGCAAAAGACGGGGACTTGATTACGAGCAGTACTTC. Protein sequence: CASKRRGLDYEQYF.

The chain uses TRBV11-2 and TRBJ2-7; 8 bases line up with TRBD2. Unmatched junction bases numbered 8, after V lost 5 bases and J lost 2 bases. The CDR3 sequence is 15 residues long. The germline gives CDR1 SGHAT, CDR2 FQNNGV. CDR3 loop: CASSEAGGLAYEQYF. The CDR3 nucleotides read TGTGCCAGCAGCGAAGCTGGGGGACTAGCCTACGAGCAGTACTTC.

V is TRBV10-3 and J is TRBJ2-7, with a weak D call TRBD2 (5 bases). Germline CDR1 is ENHRY and CDR2 is SYGVKD. V gave up 11 bases and J gave up 3 bases, with 23 bases separating them. This CDR3 has 15 amino acids. The CDR3 region is CAVPIRLKDFYEQYF. CDR3 DNA sequence: TGTGCCGTCCCAATCCGACTTAAGGACTTCTACGAGCAGTACTTC.

The chain combines TRBV5-1 with TRBJ1-5; 10 nucleotides match TRBD1. This CDR3 region has 15 residues. Per germline, CDR1 SGHRS and CDR2 YFSETQ. V lost 4 bases to trimming and J lost 5 bases; unmatched junction nucleotides: 6. CDR3 loop: CASSQTGGRDQPQHF. CDR3 DNA: TGCGCCAGCAGCCAGACAGGGGGCCGGGATCAGCCCCAGCATTTT.

Only one count was recorded for this clone. The chain has TRBV4-1 and TRBJ2-7, with D possibly TRBD2 on 6 matching bases. This CDR3 is 15 amino acids long. Deletions cut 3 bases from V and 0 bases from J, with 12 bases between. The germline V gene encodes CDR1 MGHRA and CDR2 YSYEKL. The CDR3 DNA follows: TGCGCCAGCAGCCATAACGGGAGAAGCTCCTACGAGCAGTACTTC. Protein product: CASSHNGRSSYEQYF.